This is a list of T cell receptor beta chains from one sample in a study of T-cell memory formation after mild COVID-19. TCRdb re-analysed the 5' RACE reads in MiXCR, keeping a single row per CDR3 protein. The sample shows about 130,000 distinct CDR3 sequences, roughly 15% of them seen only once. Sequenced material: PBMCs or a T cell subset sorted from them (not recorded which). The receptors stem from an adult woman who had mild COVID-19 (a few samples of this study predate the infection). Cell type and time point are not known. CDR3s include the opening cysteine and the closing phenylalanine or tryptophan. The order of the fields is J gene, V gene, CDR3 protein.

J gene: TRBJ2-1; V gene: TRBV12-3/TRBV12-4; CDR3 protein: CASTLAGGDNEQFF
J gene: TRBJ2-1; V gene: TRBV5-1; CDR3 protein: CASSPLAGARNEQFF
J gene: TRBJ2-1; V gene: TRBV7-9; CDR3 protein: CASSPLEVTRDNEQFF
J gene: TRBJ2-2; V gene: TRBV5-1; CDR3 protein: CASSHWPGLEATGELFF
J gene: TRBJ2-3; V gene: TRBV5-1; CDR3 protein: CASTGLADTDTQYF
J gene: TRBJ1-1; V gene: TRBV5-5; CDR3 protein: CASSLEGATRNTEAFF
J gene: TRBJ2-3; V gene: TRBV5-1; CDR3 protein: CASSLSGSTDTQYF
J gene: TRBJ2-3; V gene: TRBV7-6; CDR3 protein: CASSPRVSSTDTQYF
J gene: TRBJ2-2; V gene: TRBV9; CDR3 protein: CASSAPSGGELFF
J gene: TRBJ2-1; V gene: TRBV7-2; CDR3 protein: CASSSTWGLLNEQFF
J gene: TRBJ2-5; V gene: TRBV11-2; CDR3 protein: CASSSTGDKWETQYF
J gene: TRBJ1-1; V gene: TRBV20-1; CDR3 protein: CSARSLPLLDSPGAFF
J gene: TRBJ2-1; V gene: TRBV7-2; CDR3 protein: CASSFRRLAGSHNEQFF
J gene: TRBJ2-1; V gene: TRBV5-1; CDR3 protein: CASSLDGGAHNSYNEQFF
J gene: TRBJ2-7; V gene: TRBV5-1; CDR3 protein: CASSAGTGDEQYF
J gene: TRBJ2-2; V gene: TRBV9; CDR3 protein: CASSVGSSFARGELFF
J gene: TRBJ2-5; V gene: TRBV2; CDR3 protein: CASRPQGSGETQYF
J gene: TRBJ2-7; V gene: TRBV4-1; CDR3 protein: CASSTRVESSYEQYF
J gene: TRBJ2-2; V gene: TRBV5-5; CDR3 protein: CASSLKAGGKTGELFF
J gene: TRBJ2-3; V gene: TRBV30; CDR3 protein: CASVGEMGDTQYF
J gene: TRBJ2-1; V gene: TRBV3-1; CDR3 protein: CASSRGDHNEQFF
J gene: TRBJ2-3; V gene: TRBV12-3/TRBV12-4; CDR3 protein: CASSLTWDIRTDTQYF
J gene: TRBJ2-7; V gene: TRBV7-6; CDR3 protein: CASSLARGGVPYEQYF
J gene: TRBJ2-5; V gene: TRBV21-1; CDR3 protein: CASSKGTPPGRGLARRIKETQYF
J gene: TRBJ2-1; V gene: TRBV7-8; CDR3 protein: CASSLASGSWFEQFF
J gene: TRBJ2-1; V gene: TRBV9; CDR3 protein: CASGRYSGSYNEQFF
J gene: TRBJ2-7; V gene: TRBV4-2; CDR3 protein: CASSLSTSGYYEQYF
J gene: TRBJ1-1; V gene: TRBV28; CDR3 protein: CASSRHGGKNTEAFF
J gene: TRBJ2-7; V gene: TRBV24-1; CDR3 protein: CATSRDSVGEQYF
J gene: TRBJ2-5; V gene: TRBV5-1; CDR3 protein: CASSLRLAGTQETQYF
J gene: TRBJ2-7; V gene: TRBV19; CDR3 protein: CASSANLGTVEQQYF
J gene: TRBJ2-7; V gene: TRBV10-3; CDR3 protein: CAISERADTYEQYF
J gene: TRBJ2-7; V gene: TRBV19; CDR3 protein: CASTAGTGISSYEQYF
J gene: TRBJ2-1; V gene: TRBV24-1; CDR3 protein: CATSDGGSSYNEQFF
J gene: TRBJ1-5; V gene: TRBV2; CDR3 protein: CASSEYRTQPQHF
J gene: TRBJ1-1; V gene: TRBV7-9; CDR3 protein: CASSLSSVDTEAFF
J gene: TRBJ2-1; V gene: TRBV9; CDR3 protein: CASSPGQGSYNEQFF
J gene: TRBJ2-7; V gene: TRBV6-2/TRBV6-3; CDR3 protein: CAGRTSGSNTYEQYF
J gene: TRBJ2-2; V gene: TRBV10-3; CDR3 protein: CAISERQRNTGELFF
J gene: TRBJ1-2; V gene: TRBV6-6; CDR3 protein: CASSYGQGKSYGYTF
J gene: TRBJ2-5; V gene: TRBV7-9; CDR3 protein: CASSTLAGGWKETQYF
J gene: TRBJ2-5; V gene: TRBV30; CDR3 protein: CAWSALRVSGETQYF